This record looks at one T cell receptor (beta chain) sequence and its context. The antigen is undetermined. These data originate in a study of cytomegalovirus exposure and HLA in healthy donors. Overall study results and limits: Most subjects' HLA-A and HLA-B alleles were reportedly predicted from TCR beta sequences. 87-base-pair reads could not separate some V segments, including TRBV6-2 and TRBV6-3. About 90% or about 30% of the time was how often most TCR beta V segments were productive, according to an earlier analysis.

Germline CDR1 and CDR2: ENHRY and SYGVKD. V dropped 7 bases and J dropped 0 bases, with 12 bases sitting between them. CDR3 length: 14 residues. The PCR had 60 Vbeta and 13 Jbeta primers. Assay: immunoSEQ multiplex PCR; the TCRdb copy retains only in-frame clones and omits some. This table has around 250,000 clones, about 81% appearing once. The rearrangement joins TRBV10-3 to TRBJ1-2; possibly TRBD1 for D (6 bases). This TCR derives from a woman aged 55-75 years in good health and CMV-seropositive. The sequenced material came from PBMCs. The CDR3: CAITRDKANYGYTF. The CDR3 region has the DNA TGTGCCATCACCCGGGACAAAGCTAACTATGGCTACACCTTC.